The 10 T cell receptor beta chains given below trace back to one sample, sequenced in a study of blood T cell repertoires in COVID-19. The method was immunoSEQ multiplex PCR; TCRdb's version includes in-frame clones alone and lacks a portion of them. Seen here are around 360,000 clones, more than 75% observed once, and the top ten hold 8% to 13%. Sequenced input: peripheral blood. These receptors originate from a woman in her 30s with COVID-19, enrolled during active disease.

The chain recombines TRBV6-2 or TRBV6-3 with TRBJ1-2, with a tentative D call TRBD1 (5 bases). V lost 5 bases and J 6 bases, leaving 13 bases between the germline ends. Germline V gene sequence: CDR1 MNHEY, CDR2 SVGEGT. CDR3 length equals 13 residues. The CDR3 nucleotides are TGTGCCAGCAGTCCGAGGGCGGGGGATGGCTACACCTTC. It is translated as CASSPRAGDGYTF.

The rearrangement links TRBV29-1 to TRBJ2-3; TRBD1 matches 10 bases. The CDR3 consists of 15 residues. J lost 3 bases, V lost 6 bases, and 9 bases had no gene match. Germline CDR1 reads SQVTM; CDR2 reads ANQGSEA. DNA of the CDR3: TGCAGCGTAACGACAGGGGGCTCCGGGACAGATACGCAGTATTTT. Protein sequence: CSVTTGGSGTDTQYF.

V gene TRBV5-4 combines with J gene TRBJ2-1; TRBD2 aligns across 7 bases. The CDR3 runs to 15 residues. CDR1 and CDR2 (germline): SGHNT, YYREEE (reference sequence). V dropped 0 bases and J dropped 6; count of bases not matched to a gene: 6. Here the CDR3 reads CASSLAISSGNEQFF. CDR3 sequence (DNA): TGTGCCAGCAGCTTGGCAATCTCTAGCGGCAATGAGCAGTTCTTC.

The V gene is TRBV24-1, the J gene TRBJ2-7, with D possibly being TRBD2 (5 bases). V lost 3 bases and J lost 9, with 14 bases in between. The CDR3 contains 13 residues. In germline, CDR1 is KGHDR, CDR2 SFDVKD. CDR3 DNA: TGTGCCACCAGTGATGCCCCAGCGGCGCTGCAGTACTTC. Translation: CATSDAPAALQYF.

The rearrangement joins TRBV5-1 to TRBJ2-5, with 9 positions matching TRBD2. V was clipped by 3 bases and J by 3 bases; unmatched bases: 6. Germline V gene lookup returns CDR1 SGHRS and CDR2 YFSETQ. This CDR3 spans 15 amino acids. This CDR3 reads CASSSGTSREETQYF. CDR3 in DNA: TGCGCCAGCAGCTCGGGGACTAGCAGAGAAGAGACCCAGTACTTC.

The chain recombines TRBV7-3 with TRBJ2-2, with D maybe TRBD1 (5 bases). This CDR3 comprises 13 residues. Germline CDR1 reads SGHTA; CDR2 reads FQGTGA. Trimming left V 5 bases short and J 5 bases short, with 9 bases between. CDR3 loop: CASSRQPTGELFF. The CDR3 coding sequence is TGTGCCAGCAGCCGACAGCCAACCGGGGAGCTGTTTTTT.

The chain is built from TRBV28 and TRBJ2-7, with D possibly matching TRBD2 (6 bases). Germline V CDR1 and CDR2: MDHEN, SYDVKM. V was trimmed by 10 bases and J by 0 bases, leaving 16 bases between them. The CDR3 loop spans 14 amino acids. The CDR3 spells CATLFRGNSYEQYF. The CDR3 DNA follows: TGTGCCACCCTTTTTCGCGGGAACTCCTACGAGCAGTACTTC.

CDR3 amino acids: CASSLNRGSDYGYTF. The CDR3 DNA reads TGCGCCAGCAGCTTAAACAGGGGATCCGACTATGGCTACACCTTC. V usage is TRBV5-1 and J usage is TRBJ1-2; 7 bases agree with TRBD1. Per germline, CDR1 SGHRS and CDR2 YFSETQ. The V segment lost 2 bases and the J segment 3 bases; nucleotides outside the gene matches: 7. The CDR3 length is 15 residues.

The CDR3 is CASRGNRGETQYF. The CDR3 coding sequence is TGTGCCAGCAGGGGGAACAGGGGGGAGACCCAGTACTTC. The rearrangement joins TRBV2 to TRBJ2-5, with 8 bases fitting TRBD1. This CDR3 spans 13 amino acids. V gave up 6 bases and J gave up 5 bases; unmatched junction bases: 5. The germline V gene encodes CDR1 SNHLY and CDR2 FYNNEI.

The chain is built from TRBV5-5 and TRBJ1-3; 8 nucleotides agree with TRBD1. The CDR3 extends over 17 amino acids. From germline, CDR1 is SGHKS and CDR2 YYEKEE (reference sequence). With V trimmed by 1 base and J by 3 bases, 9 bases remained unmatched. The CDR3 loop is CASSLLRTGIFGNTIYF. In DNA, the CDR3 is TGTGCCAGCAGCTTGCTACGGACAGGGATCTTTGGAAACACCATATATTTT.